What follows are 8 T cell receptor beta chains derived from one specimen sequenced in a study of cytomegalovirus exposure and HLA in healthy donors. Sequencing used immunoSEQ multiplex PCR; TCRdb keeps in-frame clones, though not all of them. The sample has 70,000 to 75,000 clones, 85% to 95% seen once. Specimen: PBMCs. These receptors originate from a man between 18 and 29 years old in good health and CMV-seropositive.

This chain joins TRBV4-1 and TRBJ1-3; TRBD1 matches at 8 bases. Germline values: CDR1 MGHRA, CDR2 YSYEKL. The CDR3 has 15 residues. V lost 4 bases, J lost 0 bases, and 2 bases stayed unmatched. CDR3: CASSPDRVSGNTIYF. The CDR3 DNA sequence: TGCGCCAGCAGCCCGGACAGGGTCTCTGGAAACACCATATATTTT.

In DNA form, the CDR3 reads TGTGCCAGCAGTGAGGCTCTCGGGGAGGTAGGACGCTACAATGAGCAGTTCTTC. Residues: CASSEALGEVGRYNEQFF. The chain couples TRBV6-1 to TRBJ2-1; a possible D gene is TRBD2 (6 bases). Germline CDR1 reads MNHNS; CDR2 reads SASEGT. The ends were cut back, 3 bases at V and 3 bases at J, with 21 bases in the middle. The CDR3 totals 18 residues.

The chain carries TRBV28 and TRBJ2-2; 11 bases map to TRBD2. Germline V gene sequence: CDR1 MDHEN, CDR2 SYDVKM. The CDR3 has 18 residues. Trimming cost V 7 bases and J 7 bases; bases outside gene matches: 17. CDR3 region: CASKYPPGTSGTHGELFF. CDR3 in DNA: TGTGCCAGCAAATATCCTCCCGGGACTAGCGGAACGCACGGGGAGCTGTTTTTT.

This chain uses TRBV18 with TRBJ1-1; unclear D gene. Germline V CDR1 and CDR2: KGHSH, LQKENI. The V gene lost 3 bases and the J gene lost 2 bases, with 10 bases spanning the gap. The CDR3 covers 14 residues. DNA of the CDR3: TGTGCCAGCTCACCCCTCTATACCAACACTGAAGCTTTCTTT. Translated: CASSPLYTNTEAFF.

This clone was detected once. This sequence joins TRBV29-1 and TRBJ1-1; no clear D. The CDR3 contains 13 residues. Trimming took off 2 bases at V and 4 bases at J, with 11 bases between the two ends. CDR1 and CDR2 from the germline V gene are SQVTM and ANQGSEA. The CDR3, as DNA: TGCAGCGTTGAACAGGAGGGAGGCACTGAAGCTTTCTTT. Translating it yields CSVEQEGGTEAFF.

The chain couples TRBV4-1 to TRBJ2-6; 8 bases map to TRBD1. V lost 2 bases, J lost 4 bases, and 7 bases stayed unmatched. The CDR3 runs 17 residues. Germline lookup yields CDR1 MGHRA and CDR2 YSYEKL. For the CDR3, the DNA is TGCGCCAGCAGCCAACAGGGGGCGGCGAGCGGGGCCAACGTCCTGACTTTC. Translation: CASSQQGAASGANVLTF.

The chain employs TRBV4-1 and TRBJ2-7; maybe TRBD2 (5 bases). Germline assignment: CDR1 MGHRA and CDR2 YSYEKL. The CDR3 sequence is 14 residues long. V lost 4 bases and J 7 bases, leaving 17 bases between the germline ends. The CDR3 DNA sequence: TGCGCCAGCAGCCCTAGCAGCCTAGTCGGAGAGCAGTACTTC. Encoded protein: CASSPSSLVGEQYF.

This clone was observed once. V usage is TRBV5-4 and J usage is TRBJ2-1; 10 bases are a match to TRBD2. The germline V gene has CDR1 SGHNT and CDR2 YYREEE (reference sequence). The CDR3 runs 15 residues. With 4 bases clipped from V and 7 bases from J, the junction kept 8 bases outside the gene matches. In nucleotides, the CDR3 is TGTGCCAGCAGCAAAGCGGGAGGGCCGGAAAATGAGCAGTTCTTC. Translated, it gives CASSKAGGPENEQFF.